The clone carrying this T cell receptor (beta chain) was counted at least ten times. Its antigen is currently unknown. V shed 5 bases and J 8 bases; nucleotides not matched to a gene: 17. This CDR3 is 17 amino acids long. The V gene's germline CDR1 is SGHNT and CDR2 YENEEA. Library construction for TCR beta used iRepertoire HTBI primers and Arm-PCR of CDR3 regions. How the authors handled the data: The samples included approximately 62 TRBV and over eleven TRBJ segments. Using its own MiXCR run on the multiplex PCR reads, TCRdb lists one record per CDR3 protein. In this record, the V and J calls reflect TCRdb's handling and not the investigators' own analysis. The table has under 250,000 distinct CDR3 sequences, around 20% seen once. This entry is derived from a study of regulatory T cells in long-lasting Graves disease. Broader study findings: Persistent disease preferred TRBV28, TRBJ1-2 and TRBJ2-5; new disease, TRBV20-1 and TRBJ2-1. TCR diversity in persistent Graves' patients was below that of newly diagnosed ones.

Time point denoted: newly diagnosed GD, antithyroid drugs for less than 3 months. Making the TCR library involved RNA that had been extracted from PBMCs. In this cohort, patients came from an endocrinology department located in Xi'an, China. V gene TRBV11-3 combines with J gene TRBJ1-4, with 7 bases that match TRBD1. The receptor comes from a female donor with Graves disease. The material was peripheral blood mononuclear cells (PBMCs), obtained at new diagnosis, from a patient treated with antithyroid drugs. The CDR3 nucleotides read TGTGCCAGCAGCCCAGGAGAATCGGGACAGTTCGGCGAAAAACTGTTTTTT. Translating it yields CASSPGESGQFGEKLFF.